This entry lists 26 T cell receptor beta chains sequenced from one sample in a study of blood T cell repertoires in COVID-19. The method was immunoSEQ multiplex PCR; TCRdb's version includes in-frame clones alone and lacks a portion of them. Of about 130,000 clones listed, 75% to 90% are singletons. Sequences were obtained from peripheral blood. The receptors stem from a man between 65 and 85 years old with acute or convalescent COVID-19.

The chain carries TRBV3-1 (or the pseudogene TRBV3-2) and TRBJ1-1; TRBD1 aligns across 10 bases. The CDR3 is made up of 16 amino acids. Germline CDR1 is LGHDT and CDR2 is YNNKEL (reference sequence). V gave up 8 bases and J gave up 1 base; unmatched junction bases: 10. As DNA, the CDR3 is TGTGCCAGCGCGGGGTCGGACAGGGGGAAGAACACTGAAGCTTTCTTT. It encodes CASAGSDRGKNTEAFF.

This clone was recorded only once. The chain recombines TRBV5-1 with TRBJ1-1, with TRBD1 matching over 8 bases. In germline, CDR1 is SGHRS, CDR2 YFSETQ. Trimming took 4 bases from V and 5 from J; bases not matched to a gene: 7. CDR3 length equals 14 residues. CDR3 DNA: TGCGCCAGCAGCACAGGACAGGGCAGAACTGAAGCTTTCTTT. The encoded protein is CASSTGQGRTEAFF.

A single count supports this clone. The J gene is TRBJ2-7, the V gene TRBV2; TRBD2 matches at 9 bases. The J segment lost 1 base and the V segment lost 10 bases, leaving 5 bases of the junction unmatched. The CDR3 consists of 13 residues. CDR1 and CDR2 (germline): SNHLY, FYNNEI. The CDR3 here is CATSSGGSYEQYF. The CDR3 DNA follows: TGTGCCACTAGTAGCGGGGGATCCTACGAGCAGTACTTC.

The chain combines TRBV15 with TRBJ2-3; D not certain. V dropped 4 bases and J dropped 2 bases, with 10 bases sitting between them. In germline, CDR1 is LNHNV, CDR2 YYDKDF (reference sequence). The CDR3 consists of 14 residues. The CDR3 loop is CATSIGPATDTQYF. The CDR3 nucleotides read TGTGCCACCAGCATTGGGCCAGCCACAGATACGCAGTATTTT.

The chain joins TRBV6-5 to TRBJ2-7; TRBD1 is a possible D gene (6 bases). The CDR3 runs 14 residues. Germline V gene data show CDR1 as MNHEY and CDR2 as SVGAGI. With 5 bases removed from V and 2 bases from J, the gap between germline ends came to 13 bases. This CDR3 is CASSPPGQTYEQYF. The CDR3 coding sequence is TGTGCCAGCAGTCCGCCGGGACAAACCTACGAGCAGTACTTC.

This rearrangement joins TRBV27 to TRBJ2-5; maybe TRBD1 (6 bases). The CDR3 is made up of 12 amino acids. V lost 9 bases to trimming and J lost 1 base, with 9 bases between them. Germline loops: CDR1 MNHEY, CDR2 SMNVEV (reference sequence). The CDR3 DNA reads as TGTGCCAGTGGACAGTTCCAAGAGACCCAGTACTTC. This gives the protein CASGQFQETQYF.

The CDR3 DNA sequence: TGTGCCAGCCATGGTCCGGGGGAAGTGAACACTGAAGCTTTCTTT. Its protein is CASHGPGEVNTEAFF. The chain joins TRBV19 to TRBJ1-1; perhaps TRBD1 as D (5 bases). This CDR3 is 15 amino acids long. Germline V gives CDR1 LNHDA, CDR2 SQIVND (reference sequence). The germline V and J ends were trimmed by 9 bases and 0 bases, with 17 bases remaining between them.

The gene calls are TRBV19 and TRBJ2-7; TRBD1 agrees at 10 bases. Germline lookup yields CDR1 LNHDA and CDR2 SQIVND (reference sequence). The J segment lost 2 bases and the V segment lost 5 bases, leaving 3 bases of the junction unmatched. CDR3 length: 14 amino acids. The CDR3 here is CASSAGTGAYEQYF. DNA for the CDR3: TGTGCCAGTAGTGCCGGGACAGGGGCCTACGAGCAGTACTTC.

V usage is TRBV28 and J usage is TRBJ1-6; D is perhaps TRBD1 (6 bases). The V gene lost 3 bases and the J gene lost 0 bases, with 12 bases spanning the gap. This CDR3 is 17 amino acids long. Germline lookup yields CDR1 MDHEN and CDR2 SYDVKM. In DNA form, the CDR3 reads TGTGCCAGCAGTTTCGAGGGGGTGAGCTCCTATAATTCACCCCTCCACTTT. Amino acids: CASSFEGVSSYNSPLHF. Variable domain in full (rest from reference TRBV28 and TRBJ1-6): DVKVTQSSRYLVKRTGEKVFLECVQDMDHENMFWYRQDPGLGLRLIYFSYDVKMKEKGDIPEGYSVSREKKERFSLILESASTNQTSMYLCASSFEGVSSYNSPLHFGNGTRLTVT.

V gene TRBV12-3 or TRBV12-4 combines with J gene TRBJ2-2; D uncertain. V dropped 7 bases and J dropped 6 bases, with 6 bases sitting between them. The CDR3 is 11 residues long. DNA for the CDR3: TGTGCCAGCACCCTCTCCGGGGAGCTGTTTTTT. Amino acid sequence: CASTLSGELFF.

The table lists this clone with a count of one. The genes are TRBV27 and TRBJ1-2; 11 bases are shared with TRBD1. This CDR3 is built from 15 residues. The V gene end was trimmed by 3 bases and the J gene end by 7 bases; junction bases not matched to a gene: 7. CDR1 is MNHEY and CDR2 is SMNVEV in the germline V gene (reference sequence). DNA of the CDR3: TGTGCCAGCAGTTTTATCGGACAGGGGGCGCCTGGCTACACCTTC. Amino acid sequence: CASSFIGQGAPGYTF.

The rearrangement links TRBV5-6 to TRBJ2-2; 7 bases match TRBD1. Per germline, CDR1 SGHDT and CDR2 YYEEEE. This CDR3 region has 15 residues. V was pared by 0 bases and J by 3 bases, with 2 bases of the junction left unmatched. The CDR3 loop is CASSLEGADTGELFF. CDR3 coding DNA: TGTGCCAGCAGCTTGGAGGGGGCGGACACCGGGGAGCTGTTTTTT.

This clone was counted once. This chain connects TRBV7-3 to TRBJ2-3, with a possible D match to TRBD2 (5 bases). V gave up 1 base and J gave up 4 bases, with 9 bases separating them. The CDR3 has 14 amino acids. Germline V lookup: CDR1 SGHTA, CDR2 FQGTGA. The CDR3 coding sequence is TGTGCCAGCAGCTTAAACGCGGGCGCAGATACGCAGTATTTT. Protein: CASSLNAGADTQYF. Combining the CDR3 with reference TRBV7-3 and TRBJ2-3 gives the whole variable domain GAGVSQTPSNKVTEKGKYVELRCDPISGHTALYWYRQSLGQGPEFLIYFQGTGAADDSGLPNDRFFAVRPEGSVSTLKIQRTERGDSAVYLCASSLNAGADTQYFGPGTRLTVL.

This chain connects TRBV11-2 to TRBJ1-2; 8 bases fit TRBD1. The CDR3 has 14 residues. Germline loops: CDR1 SGHAT, CDR2 FQNNGV. V dropped 4 bases and J dropped 6; count of bases not matched to a gene: 7. The CDR3 protein is CASSSLDRVDGYTF. The DNA for the CDR3 is TGTGCCAGCAGCTCCTTGGACAGGGTAGATGGCTACACCTTC.

This clone was recorded a few times. The rearrangement links TRBV7-9 to TRBJ2-7; 8 bases map to TRBD1. The CDR3 contains 14 residues. The J segment lost 2 bases and the V segment lost 5 bases, leaving 5 bases of the junction unmatched. Germline V gene sequence: CDR1 SEHNR, CDR2 FQNEAQ (reference sequence). CDR3: CASSVRGQAYEQYF. The CDR3 coding sequence is TGTGCCAGCAGCGTGAGGGGACAGGCCTACGAGCAGTACTTC.

The J gene is TRBJ1-3, the V gene TRBV28, with 9 bases identical to TRBD1. The germline V gene encodes CDR1 MDHEN and CDR2 SYDVKM. This CDR3 is built from 13 residues. V shed 5 bases and J 8 bases; nucleotides not matched to a gene: 4. CDR3 sequence reads: CASSPQGADTIYF. The CDR3 region has the DNA TGTGCCAGCAGTCCACAGGGGGCTGACACCATATATTTT.

This clone was counted once. The chain joins TRBV3-1 (or the pseudogene TRBV3-2) to TRBJ2-3; 8 bases align to TRBD2. The CDR3 covers 15 residues. Trimming took 1 base from V and 10 from J; bases not matched to a gene: 10. The germline V gene has CDR1 LGHDT and CDR2 YNNKEL (reference sequence). The CDR3 DNA is TGTGCCAGCAGCCAAGGAGGGCGGGGGGCCATATCGCAGTATTTT. This codes for CASSQGGRGAISQYF.

The chain links TRBV2 to TRBJ1-2; 7 nucleotides align to TRBD1. The CDR3 is made up of 15 amino acids. The germline CDR1 and CDR2 sequences are SNHLY and FYNNEI. V gave up 6 bases and J gave up 0 bases; unmatched junction bases: 7. The DNA of the CDR3 is TGTGCCAGCAGCGGAAGGGACAGAGCTAACTATGGCTACACCTTC. It translates to CASSGRDRANYGYTF.

In its sample, this clone was seen once. The chain has TRBV18 and TRBJ2-3; 10 nucleotides match TRBD1. Losses at the gene ends were 1 base for V and 5 bases for J; bases not matched to a gene: 6. CDR1 is KGHSH and CDR2 is LQKENI in the germline V gene. The CDR3 is 16 amino acids. The CDR3 nucleotides are TGTGCCAGCTCACCACGCCGACAGGGGGCTGGAGATACGCAGTATTTT. Amino acids: CASSPRRQGAGDTQYF.

The rearrangement uses TRBV6-1 and TRBJ2-7; D not resolved. Germline V gene lookup returns CDR1 MNHNS and CDR2 SASEGT. V gave up 0 bases and J gave up 11 bases, with 8 bases separating them. The CDR3 is 11 amino acids. CDR3: CASSEAPREYF. The CDR3 DNA reads as TGTGCCAGCAGTGAAGCCCCCCGGGAGTACTTC.

The chain has TRBV7-8 and TRBJ1-4; TRBD1 matches 9 bases. CDR3 size: 15 residues. Germline trimming cut 1 base from V and 7 bases from J; bases unmatched to any gene: 4. The germline gives CDR1 SGHVS, CDR2 FQNEAQ. The CDR3 loop is CASSLGDRDREKLFF. The CDR3 DNA reads TGTGCCAGCAGCTTAGGGGACAGGGATCGTGAAAAACTGTTTTTT.

A single count supports this clone. J is TRBJ2-2 and V is TRBV5-6; D possibly corresponds to TRBD2 (6 bases). This CDR3 region has 16 residues. Trimming took 4 bases from V and 9 from J, leaving 22 bases between them. Germline CDR1 SGHDT, CDR2 YYEEEE. DNA of the CDR3: TGTGCCAGCAGCCCATGGACTACCCCGATACCCCGGGAGCTGTTTTTT. Its protein product is CASSPWTTPIPRELFF.

The chain combines TRBV15 with TRBJ2-1, with D perhaps TRBD1 (6 bases). CDR1 is LNHNV and CDR2 is YYDKDF in the germline V gene (reference sequence). The CDR3 sequence is 15 residues long. V was cut by 4 bases and J by 0 bases, with 10 bases left in between. The chain's CDR3 is CATSIGQSSYNEQFF. The CDR3 DNA follows: TGTGCCACCAGCATAGGACAGAGCTCCTACAATGAGCAGTTCTTC.

In its sample, this clone was seen many times. The same CDR3 also results from other DNA sequences found in this sample. The gene calls are TRBV5-1 and TRBJ1-4; the D is unclear. V was cut by 0 bases and J by 0 bases, with 6 bases left in between. Per germline, CDR1 SGHRS and CDR2 YFSETQ. This CDR3 region has 15 residues. The CDR3 DNA follows: TGCGCCAGCAGCTTGGGCGGGGCAACTAATGAAAAACTGTTTTTT. This codes for CASSLGGATNEKLFF.

This chain connects TRBV5-1 to TRBJ2-7, with a tentative D call TRBD2 (6 bases). Germline loops: CDR1 SGHRS, CDR2 YFSETQ. Between the trimmed V and J ends, which lost 1 base and 2 bases, there was a span of 22 bases. The CDR3 loop spans 18 amino acids. The CDR3 region is CASSLNPHRLGGPYEQYF. In DNA form, the CDR3 reads TGCGCCAGCAGCTTGAACCCCCATAGGCTCGGGGGACCCTACGAGCAGTACTTC. The full variable domain, its missing parts supplied by reference TRBV5-1 and TRBJ2-7, is KAGVTQTPRYLIKTRGQQVTLSCSPISGHRSVSWYQQTPGQGLQFLFEYFSETQRNKGNFPGRFSGRQFSNSRSEMNVSTLELGDSALYLCASSLNPHRLGGPYEQYFGPGTRLTVT.

The CDR3 DNA reads as TGTGCCAGCAGAGTCGCTGGGCGGGGCCAAGAGACCCAGTACTTC. Its translation: CASRVAGRGQETQYF. The chain employs TRBV6-5 and TRBJ2-5; weak D call: TRBD2 (6 bases). V was clipped by 6 bases and J by 1 base, with 15 bases between them. CDR1 and CDR2 (germline): MNHEY, SVGAGI. The CDR3 spans 15 residues.